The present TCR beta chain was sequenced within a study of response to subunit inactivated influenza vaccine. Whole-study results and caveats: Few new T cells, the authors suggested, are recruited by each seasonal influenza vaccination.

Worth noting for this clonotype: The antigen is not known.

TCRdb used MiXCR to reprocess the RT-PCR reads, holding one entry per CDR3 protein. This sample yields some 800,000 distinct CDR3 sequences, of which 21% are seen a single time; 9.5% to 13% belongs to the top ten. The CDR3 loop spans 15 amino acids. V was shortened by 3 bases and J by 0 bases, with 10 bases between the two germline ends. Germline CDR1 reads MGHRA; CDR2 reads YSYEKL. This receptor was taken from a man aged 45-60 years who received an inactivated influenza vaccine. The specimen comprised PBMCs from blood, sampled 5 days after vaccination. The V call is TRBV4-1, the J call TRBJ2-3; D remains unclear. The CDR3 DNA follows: TGCGCCAGCAGCCAGAGCTCTACAAGCACAGATACGCAGTATTTT. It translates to CASSQSSTSTDTQYF.